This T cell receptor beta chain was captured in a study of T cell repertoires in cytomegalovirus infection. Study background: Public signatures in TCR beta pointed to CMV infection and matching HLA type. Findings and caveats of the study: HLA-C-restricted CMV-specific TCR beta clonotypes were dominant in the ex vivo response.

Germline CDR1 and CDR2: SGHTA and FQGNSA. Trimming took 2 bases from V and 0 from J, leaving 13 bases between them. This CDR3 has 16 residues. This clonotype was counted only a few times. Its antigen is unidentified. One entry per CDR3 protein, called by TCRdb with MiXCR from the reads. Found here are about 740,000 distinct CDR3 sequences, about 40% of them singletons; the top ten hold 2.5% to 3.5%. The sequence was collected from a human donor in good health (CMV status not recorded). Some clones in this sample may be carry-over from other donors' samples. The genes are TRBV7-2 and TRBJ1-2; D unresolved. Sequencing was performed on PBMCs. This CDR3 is CASSLTPPGSNYGYTF. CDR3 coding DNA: TGTGCCAGCAGCTTAACACCCCCAGGATCTAACTATGGCTACACCTTC.